The sequence of this T cell receptor beta chain was determined in a study of post-analysis software for immune sequencing data. Study-wide background: The study covered relapsing-remitting, secondary progressive and progressive-relapsing courses of multiple sclerosis.

For this clonotype: Its specificity is not known. Because the CDR3 is missing its conserved closing phenylalanine or tryptophan, this is likely a read error.

Researchers reported that TCR beta cDNA libraries carried unique molecular identifiers. One entry per CDR3 protein, called by TCRdb with MiXCR from the PCR reads. Altogether 150,000 to 200,000 distinct CDR3 sequences are present, about 30% being singletons, with the ten largest covering roughly 1.6%. Trimming shortened V by 8 bases and J by 9 bases, and 11 bases separated the two germline ends. This CDR3 has 11 residues. Germline V gives CDR1 MNHEY, CDR2 SVGAGI. Study-wide results and limits: Compared with controls, patients showed significantly lower normalized Chao1 diversity. In patients, about 5 TRBV segments were more frequent than in controls, with TRBV5-6, TRBV5-1 and TRBV20-1 among them.

The clonotype comes from a girl aged 5 to 17 with multiple sclerosis. The sample was blood. The rearrangement joins TRBV6-5 to TRBJ2-1; D perhaps matches TRBD2 (6 bases). The CDR3 is CASGTSIEQFS. As DNA, the CDR3 is TGTGCCAGCGGAACTAGCATTGAGCAGTTCTCC.